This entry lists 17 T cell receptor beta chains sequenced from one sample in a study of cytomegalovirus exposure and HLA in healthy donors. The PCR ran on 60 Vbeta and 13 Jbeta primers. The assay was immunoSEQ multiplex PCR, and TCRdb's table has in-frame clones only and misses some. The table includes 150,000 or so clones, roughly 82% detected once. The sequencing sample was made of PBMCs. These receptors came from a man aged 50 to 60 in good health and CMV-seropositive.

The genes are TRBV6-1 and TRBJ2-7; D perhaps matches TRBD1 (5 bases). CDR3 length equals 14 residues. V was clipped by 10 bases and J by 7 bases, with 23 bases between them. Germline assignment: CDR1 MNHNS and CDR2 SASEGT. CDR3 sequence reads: CAILGPVPKGEQYF. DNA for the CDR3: TGTGCCATTTTAGGTCCGGTACCAAAGGGGGAGCAGTACTTC.

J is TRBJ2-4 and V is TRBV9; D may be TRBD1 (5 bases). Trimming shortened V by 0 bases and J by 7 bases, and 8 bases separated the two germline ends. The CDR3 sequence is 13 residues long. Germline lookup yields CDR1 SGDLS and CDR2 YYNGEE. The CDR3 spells CASSVGAGNIQYF. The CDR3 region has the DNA TGTGCCAGCAGCGTAGGCGCAGGGAACATTCAGTACTTC.

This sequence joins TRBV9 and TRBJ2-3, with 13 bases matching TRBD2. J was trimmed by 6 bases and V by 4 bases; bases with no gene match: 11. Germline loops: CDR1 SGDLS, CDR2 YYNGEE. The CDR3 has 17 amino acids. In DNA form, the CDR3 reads TGTGCCAGCAGCTCCCGGACTAGCGGGGGTATGTGGGATACGCAGTATTTT. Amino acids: CASSSRTSGGMWDTQYF.

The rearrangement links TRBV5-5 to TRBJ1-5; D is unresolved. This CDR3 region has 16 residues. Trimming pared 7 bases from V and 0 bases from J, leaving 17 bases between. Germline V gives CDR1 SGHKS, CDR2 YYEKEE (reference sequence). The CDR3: CASREGFGYSNQPQHF. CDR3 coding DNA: TGTGCCAGCCGGGAGGGCTTCGGCTATAGCAATCAGCCCCAGCATTTT.

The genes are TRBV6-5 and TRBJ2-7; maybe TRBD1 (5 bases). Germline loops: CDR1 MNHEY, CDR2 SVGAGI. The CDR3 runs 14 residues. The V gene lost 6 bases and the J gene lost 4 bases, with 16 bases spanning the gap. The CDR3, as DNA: TGTGCCAGCAGCCCCCGGGCAGGGCCGTACGAGCAGTACTTC. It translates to CASSPRAGPYEQYF.

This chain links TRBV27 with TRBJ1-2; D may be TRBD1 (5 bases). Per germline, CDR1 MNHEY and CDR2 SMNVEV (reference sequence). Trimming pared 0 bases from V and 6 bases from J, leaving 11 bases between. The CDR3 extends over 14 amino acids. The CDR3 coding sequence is TGTGCCAGCAGTTTATCACCAGGGTTGGATGGCTACACCTTC. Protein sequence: CASSLSPGLDGYTF.

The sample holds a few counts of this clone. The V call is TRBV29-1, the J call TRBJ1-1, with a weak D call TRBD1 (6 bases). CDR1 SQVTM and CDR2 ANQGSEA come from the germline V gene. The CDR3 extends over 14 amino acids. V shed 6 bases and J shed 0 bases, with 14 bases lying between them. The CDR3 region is CSVEGGAMNTEAFF. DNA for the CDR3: TGCAGCGTCGAGGGGGGGGCCATGAACACTGAAGCTTTCTTT.

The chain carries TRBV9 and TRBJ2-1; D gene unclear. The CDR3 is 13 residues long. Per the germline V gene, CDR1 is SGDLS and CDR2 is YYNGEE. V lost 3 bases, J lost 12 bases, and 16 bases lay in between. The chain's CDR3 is CASSDNPGTGQFF. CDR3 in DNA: TGTGCCAGCAGCGACAACCCGGGTACTGGGCAGTTCTTC.

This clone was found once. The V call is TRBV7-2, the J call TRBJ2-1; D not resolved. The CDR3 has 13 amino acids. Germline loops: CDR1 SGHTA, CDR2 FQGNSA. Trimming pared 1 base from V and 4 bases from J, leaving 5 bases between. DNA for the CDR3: TGTGCCAGCAGCTTAGACAGTTACAATGAGCAGTTCTTC. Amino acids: CASSLDSYNEQFF.

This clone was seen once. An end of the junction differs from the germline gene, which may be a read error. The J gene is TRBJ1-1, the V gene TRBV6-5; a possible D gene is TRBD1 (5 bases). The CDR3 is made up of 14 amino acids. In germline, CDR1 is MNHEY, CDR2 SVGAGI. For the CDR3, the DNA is TGTGCCAGCAGATCCCACAGGAGAAACACTGGAGCTTTCTTT. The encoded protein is CASRSHRRNTGAFF.

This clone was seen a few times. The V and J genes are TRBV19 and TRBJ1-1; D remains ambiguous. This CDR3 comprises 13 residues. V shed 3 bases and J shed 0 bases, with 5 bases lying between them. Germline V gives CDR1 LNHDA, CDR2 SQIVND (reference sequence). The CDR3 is CASSMSVNTEAFF. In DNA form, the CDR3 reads TGTGCCAGTAGTATGTCGGTGAACACTGAAGCTTTCTTT.

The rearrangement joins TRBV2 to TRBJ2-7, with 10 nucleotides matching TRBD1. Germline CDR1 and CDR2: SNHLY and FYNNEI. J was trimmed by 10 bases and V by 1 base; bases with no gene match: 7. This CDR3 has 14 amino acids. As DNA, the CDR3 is TGTGCCAGCAGTGAAGTTGCGAGGACAGGGGGACAGTACTTC. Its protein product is CASSEVARTGGQYF.

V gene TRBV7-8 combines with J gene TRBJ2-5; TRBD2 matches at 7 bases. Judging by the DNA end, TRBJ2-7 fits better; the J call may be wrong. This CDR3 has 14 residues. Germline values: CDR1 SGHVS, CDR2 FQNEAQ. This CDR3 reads CASSLSGARYEQYF. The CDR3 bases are TGTGCCAGCAGCTTAAGCGGGGCCCGCTACGAGCAGTACTTC.

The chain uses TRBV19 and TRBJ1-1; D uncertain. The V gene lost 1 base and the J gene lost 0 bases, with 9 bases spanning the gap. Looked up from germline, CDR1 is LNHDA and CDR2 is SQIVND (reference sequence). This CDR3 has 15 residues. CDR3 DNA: TGTGCCAGTAGTATAGCCCCCACACTGAACACTGAAGCTTTCTTT. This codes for CASSIAPTLNTEAFF.

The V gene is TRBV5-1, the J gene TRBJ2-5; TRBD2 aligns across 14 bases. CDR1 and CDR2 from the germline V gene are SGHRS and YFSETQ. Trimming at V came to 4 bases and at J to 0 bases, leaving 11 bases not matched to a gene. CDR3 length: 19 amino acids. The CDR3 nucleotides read TGCGCCAGCAGCCAATGGACTAGCGGGGGGCATGGGTACCAAGAGACCCAGTACTTC. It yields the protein CASSQWTSGGHGYQETQYF.

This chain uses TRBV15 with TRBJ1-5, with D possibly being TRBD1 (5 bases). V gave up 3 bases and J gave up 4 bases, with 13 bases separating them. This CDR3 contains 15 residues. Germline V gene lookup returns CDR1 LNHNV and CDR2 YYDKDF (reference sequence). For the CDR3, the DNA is TGTGCCACCAGCAGTAGCAGGGAGGATAATCAGCCCCAGCATTTT. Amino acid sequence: CATSSSREDNQPQHF.

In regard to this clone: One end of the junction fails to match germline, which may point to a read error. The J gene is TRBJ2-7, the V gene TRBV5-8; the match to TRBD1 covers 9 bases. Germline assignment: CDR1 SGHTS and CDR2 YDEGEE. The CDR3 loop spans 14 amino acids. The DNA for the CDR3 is TGTGCCAGCAGCTCACGAAATACAGGGGGCAACTGGGACTTC. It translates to CASSSRNTGGNWDF. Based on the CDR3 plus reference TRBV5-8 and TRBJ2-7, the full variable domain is EAGVTQSPTHLIKTRGQQATLRCSPISGHTSVYWYQQALGLGLQFLLWYDEGEERNRGNFPPRFSGRQFPNYSSELNVNALELEDSALYLCASSSRNTGGNWDFGPGTRLTVT.